This TCR beta chain derives from a study of blood T cell repertoires in COVID-19. Study as a whole: COVID-19 samples collected from the United States, Italy and Spain covered acute and convalescent phases. PBMCs, B-cell-depleted T cells, or T cells were the source of the cDNA or gDNA that made up the material.

In the source study's methods: Reference gene primer amplification yielded estimated nucleated cell counts. The protocol was immunoSEQ multiplex PCR, while the TCRdb copy is restricted to in-frame clones and leaves out a portion. V and J calls and clone size are those listed in that table; D and trimming were worked out from the DNA. The data show some 150,000 clones, with about 88% seen just once and approximately 1.1% held by the top ten. Specimen: peripheral blood. The TCR was taken from a man aged 40-49 years with acute or convalescent COVID-19.

The CDR3 region has the DNA TGTGCCAGTAGTGCGGACATCTACTTCTACGAGCAGTACTTC. Its translation is CASSADIYFYEQYF. The gene calls are TRBV19 and TRBJ2-7; perhaps TRBD1 as D (5 bases). Trimming took off 5 bases at V and 3 bases at J, with 14 bases between the two ends. Germline V gene lookup returns CDR1 LNHDA and CDR2 SQIVND (reference sequence). This CDR3 contains 14 residues.